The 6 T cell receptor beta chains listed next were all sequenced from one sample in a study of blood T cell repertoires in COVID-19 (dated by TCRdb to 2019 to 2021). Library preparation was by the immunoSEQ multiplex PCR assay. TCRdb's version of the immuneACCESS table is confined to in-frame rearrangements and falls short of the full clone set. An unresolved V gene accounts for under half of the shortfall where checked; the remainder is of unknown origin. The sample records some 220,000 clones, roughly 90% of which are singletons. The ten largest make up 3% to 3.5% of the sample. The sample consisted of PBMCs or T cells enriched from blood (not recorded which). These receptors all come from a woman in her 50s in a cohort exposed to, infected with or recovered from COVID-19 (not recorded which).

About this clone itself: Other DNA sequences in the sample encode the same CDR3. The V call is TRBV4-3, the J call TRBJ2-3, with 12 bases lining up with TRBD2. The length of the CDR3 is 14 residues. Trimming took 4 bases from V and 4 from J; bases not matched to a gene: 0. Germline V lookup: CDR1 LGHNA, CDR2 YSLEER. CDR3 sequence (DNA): TGCGCCAGCAGCCCTAGCGGGGGGGCAGATACGCAGTATTTT. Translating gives CASSPSGGADTQYF.

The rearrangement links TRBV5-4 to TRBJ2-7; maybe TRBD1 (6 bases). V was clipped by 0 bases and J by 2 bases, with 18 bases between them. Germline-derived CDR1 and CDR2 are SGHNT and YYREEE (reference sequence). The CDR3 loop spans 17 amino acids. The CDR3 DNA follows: TGTGCCAGCAGCTTGGCGCTCGGAGCAGGGGTTCCCTACGAGCAGTACTTC. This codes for CASSLALGAGVPYEQYF.

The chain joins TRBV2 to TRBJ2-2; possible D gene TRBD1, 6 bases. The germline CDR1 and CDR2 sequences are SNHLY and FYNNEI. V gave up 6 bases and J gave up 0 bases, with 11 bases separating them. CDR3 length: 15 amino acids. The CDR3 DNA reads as TGTGCCAGCAGACTAGGGACAACGAACACCGGGGAGCTGTTTTTT. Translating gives CASRLGTTNTGELFF.

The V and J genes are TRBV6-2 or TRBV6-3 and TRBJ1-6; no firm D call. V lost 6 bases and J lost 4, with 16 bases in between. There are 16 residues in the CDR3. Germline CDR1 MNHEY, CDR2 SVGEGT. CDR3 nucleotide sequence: TGTGCCAGCAGACCTCGAGGGCAGCGGTATAATTCACCCCTCCACTTT. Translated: CASRPRGQRYNSPLHF.

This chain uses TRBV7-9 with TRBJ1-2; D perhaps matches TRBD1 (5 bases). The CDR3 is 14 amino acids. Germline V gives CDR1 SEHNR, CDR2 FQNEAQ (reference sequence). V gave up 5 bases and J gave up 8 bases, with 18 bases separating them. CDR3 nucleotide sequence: TGTGCCAGCAGCCCGTCGGCGGGGGGTGACGGCTACACCTTC. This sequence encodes CASSPSAGGDGYTF.

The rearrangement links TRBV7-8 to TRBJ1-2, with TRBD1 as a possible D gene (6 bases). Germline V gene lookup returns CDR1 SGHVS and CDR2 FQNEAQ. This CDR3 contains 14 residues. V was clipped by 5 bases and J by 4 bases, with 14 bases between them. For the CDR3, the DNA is TGTGCCAGCAGCATAAGGACAGAAATCTATGGCTACACCTTC. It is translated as CASSIRTEIYGYTF.